These 4 T cell receptor beta chains share one sample of origin, sequenced in a study of identical twins. TCRdb re-called the 5' RACE reads through MiXCR, storing one row per CDR3 protein. The sample lists some 230,000 distinct CDR3 sequences, 5.5% to 7.5% seen once, with roughly 15% in the top ten. The sample also formed part of further work on T cells expressing NK-cell markers.

Sequenced: CD8+ T cells sorted from blood. The origin of the receptors is a woman younger than 35 in good health.

This chain links TRBV19 with TRBJ2-1, with D hard to call. The V end lost 5 bases, the J end lost 3 bases, and 8 bases lay between the germline ends. Germline V CDR1 and CDR2: LNHDA, SQIVND (reference sequence). CDR3 length: 13 residues. This CDR3 is CASSFTNYNEQFF. The CDR3 DNA reads TGTGCCAGTAGTTTTACTAACTACAATGAGCAGTTCTTC.

This clonotype was seen at least ten times. The V gene is TRBV4-3, the J gene TRBJ2-1; 11 bases are a match to TRBD1. The CDR3 runs to 14 residues. Germline CDR1 is LGHNA and CDR2 is YSLEER. Losses at the gene ends were 4 bases for V and 7 bases for J; bases not matched to a gene: 3. In DNA, the CDR3 is TGCGCCAGCAGCCCCGGGACAGGGGGGAATGAGCAGTTCTTC. This translates into CASSPGTGGNEQFF.

Many counts were recorded for this clonotype. The rearrangement joins TRBV10-3 to TRBJ1-1; unclear D gene. Per the germline V gene, CDR1 is ENHRY and CDR2 is SYGVKD. The V end lost 8 bases, the J end lost 6 bases, and 13 bases lay between the germline ends. This CDR3 is 12 amino acids long. The CDR3 region is CAILSEGSEAFF. Written as DNA, the CDR3 is TGTGCCATCCTCTCAGAGGGTTCTGAAGCTTTCTTT.

This clonotype was recorded at least ten times. CDR3 region: CASSLALRVYNEQFF. The CDR3 nucleotides are TGTGCCAGCAGCTTAGCGCTTAGGGTATACAATGAGCAGTTCTTC. V usage is TRBV7-9 and J usage is TRBJ2-1; D gene uncertain. V was cut by 0 bases and J by 4 bases, with 10 bases left in between. Germline CDR1 SEHNR, CDR2 FQNEAQ (reference sequence). The CDR3 is 15 amino acids. The full variable domain, rest sourced from reference TRBV7-9 and TRBJ2-1, is DTGVSQNPRHKITKRGQNVTFRCDPISEHNRLYWYRQTLGQGPEFLTYFQNEAQLEKSRLLSDRFSAERPKGSFSTLEIQRTEQGDSAMYLCASSLALRVYNEQFFGPGTRLTVL.